This TCR beta chain was observed in a study of blood T cells in healthy people across ages. About the research overall: Per every two T cells, about one barcoded beta molecule was captured by template switching.

This clonotype has more than one count but fewer than ten. A second PCR of roughly 7 to 11 cycles used a sample-barcoded 5' primer and a J-beta primer mix. Every sample returned 2.5 million or more CDR3-containing paired-end reads. TCRdb processed the 5' RACE reads anew with MiXCR; each CDR3 protein has one entry. The sample records some 1.1 million distinct CDR3 sequences, more than 30% being singletons. Donor samples were obtained from healthy Caucasian individuals from Russia, aged about 6 to 95. Trimming stripped 3 bases from V and 5 bases from J, with 15 bases between. The CDR3 runs to 15 residues. Germline V gene sequence: CDR1 MGHRA, CDR2 YSYEKL.

The sequencing sample was made of blood. This chain connects TRBV4-1 to TRBJ2-3; possibly TRBD1 or TRBD2 for D (6 bases each). This TCR was recovered from a man between 18 and 35 years old in good health. CDR3 sequence: CASSQEIKGGDTQYF. CDR3 DNA sequence: TGCGCCAGCAGCCAGGAGATAAAGGGGGGAGATACGCAGTATTTT.